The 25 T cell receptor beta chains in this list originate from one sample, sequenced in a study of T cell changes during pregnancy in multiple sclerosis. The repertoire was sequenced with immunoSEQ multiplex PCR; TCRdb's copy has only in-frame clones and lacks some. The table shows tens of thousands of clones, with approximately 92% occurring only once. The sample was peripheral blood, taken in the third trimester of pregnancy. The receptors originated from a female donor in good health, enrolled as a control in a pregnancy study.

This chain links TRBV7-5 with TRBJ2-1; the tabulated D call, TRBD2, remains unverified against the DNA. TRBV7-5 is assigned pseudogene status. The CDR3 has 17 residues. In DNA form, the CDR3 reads TGTGTCAGAAGCACACCCTGGCGGGCGGGGGGCTACAATGAGCAGTTCTTC. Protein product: CVRSTPWRAGGYNEQFF.

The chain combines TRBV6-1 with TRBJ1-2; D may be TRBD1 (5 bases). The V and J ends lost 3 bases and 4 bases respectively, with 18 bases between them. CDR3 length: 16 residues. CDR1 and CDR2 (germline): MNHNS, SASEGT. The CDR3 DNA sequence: TGTGCCAGCAGTGAGCACGCCGGGACTGCCCCCTATGGCTACACCTTC. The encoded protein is CASSEHAGTAPYGYTF.

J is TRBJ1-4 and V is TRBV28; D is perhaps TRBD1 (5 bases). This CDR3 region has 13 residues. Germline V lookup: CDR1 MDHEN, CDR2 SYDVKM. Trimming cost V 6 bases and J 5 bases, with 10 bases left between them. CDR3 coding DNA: TGTGCCAGCAGCCAAGGACACAATGAAAAACTGTTTTTT. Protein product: CASSQGHNEKLFF. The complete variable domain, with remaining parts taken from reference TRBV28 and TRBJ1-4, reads DVKVTQSSRYLVKRTGEKVFLECVQDMDHENMFWYRQDPGLGLRLIYFSYDVKMKEKGDIPEGYSVSREKKERFSLILESASTNQTSMYLCASSQGHNEKLFFGSGTQLSVL.

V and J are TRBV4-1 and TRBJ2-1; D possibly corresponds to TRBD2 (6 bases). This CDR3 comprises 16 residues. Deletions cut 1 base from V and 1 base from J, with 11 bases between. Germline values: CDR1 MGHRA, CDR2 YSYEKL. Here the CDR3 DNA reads TGCGCCAGCAGCCAAGGAGAGGGAGGATCCTACAATGAGCAGTTCTTC. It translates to CASSQGEGGSYNEQFF.

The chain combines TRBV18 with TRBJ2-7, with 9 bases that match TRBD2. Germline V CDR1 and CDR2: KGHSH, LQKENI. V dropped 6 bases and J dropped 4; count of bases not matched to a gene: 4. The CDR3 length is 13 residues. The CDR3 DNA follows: TGTGCCAGCTCCCTTAGCGGGAGTTACGAGCAGTACTTC. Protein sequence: CASSLSGSYEQYF. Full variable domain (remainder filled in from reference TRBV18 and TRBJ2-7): NAGVMQNPRHLVRRRGQEARLRCSPMKGHSHVYWYRQLPEEGLKFMVYLQKENIIDESGMPKERFSAEFPKEGPSILRIQQVVRGDSAAYFCASSLSGSYEQYFGPGTRLTVT.

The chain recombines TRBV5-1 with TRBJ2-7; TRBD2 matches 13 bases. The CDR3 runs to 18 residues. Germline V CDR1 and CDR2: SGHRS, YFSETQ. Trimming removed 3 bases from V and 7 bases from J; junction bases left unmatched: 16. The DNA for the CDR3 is TGCGCCAGCAGCTCTGCCCAGAGACTAGCGGGGGGCCTTGGTGAGCAGTACTTC. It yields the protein CASSSAQRLAGGLGEQYF.

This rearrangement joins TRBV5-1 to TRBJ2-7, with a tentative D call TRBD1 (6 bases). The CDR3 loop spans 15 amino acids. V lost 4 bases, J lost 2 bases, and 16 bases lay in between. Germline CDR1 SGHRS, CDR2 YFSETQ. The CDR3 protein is CASSHGTGIAYEQYF. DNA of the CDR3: TGCGCCAGCAGCCACGGTACAGGGATAGCCTACGAGCAGTACTTC.

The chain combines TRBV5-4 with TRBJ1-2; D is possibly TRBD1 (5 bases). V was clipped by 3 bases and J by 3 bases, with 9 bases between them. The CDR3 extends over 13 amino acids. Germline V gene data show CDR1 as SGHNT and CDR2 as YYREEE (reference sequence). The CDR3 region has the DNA TGTGCCAGCAGCTCCCCAGGGTACTATGGCTACACCTTC. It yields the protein CASSSPGYYGYTF.

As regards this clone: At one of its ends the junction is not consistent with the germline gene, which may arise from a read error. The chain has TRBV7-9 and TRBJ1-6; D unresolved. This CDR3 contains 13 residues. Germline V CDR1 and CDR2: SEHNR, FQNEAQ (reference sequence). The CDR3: CASSLGRNSPLHF. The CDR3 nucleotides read TGTGCCAGCAGTTTAGGGAGGAATTCACCCCTCCACTTT.

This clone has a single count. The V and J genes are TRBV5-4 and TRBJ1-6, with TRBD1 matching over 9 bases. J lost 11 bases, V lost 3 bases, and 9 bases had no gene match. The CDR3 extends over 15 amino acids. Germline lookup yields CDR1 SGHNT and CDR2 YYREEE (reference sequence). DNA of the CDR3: TGTGCCAGCAGCTCCGGGACAGGGATGAGGGCACCCCTCCACTTT. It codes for CASSSGTGMRAPLHF.

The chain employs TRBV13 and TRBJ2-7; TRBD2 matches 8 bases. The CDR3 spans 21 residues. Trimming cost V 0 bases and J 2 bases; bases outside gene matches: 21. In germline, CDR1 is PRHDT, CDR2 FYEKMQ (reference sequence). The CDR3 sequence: CASSLGMAGGYRTPSTYEQYF. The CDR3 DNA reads TGTGCCAGCAGCTTAGGCATGGCGGGGGGCTATCGTACCCCCTCCACCTACGAGCAGTACTTC. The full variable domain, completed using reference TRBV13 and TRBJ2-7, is AAGVIQSPRHLIKEKRETATLKCYPIPRHDTVYWYQQGPGQDPQFLISFYEKMQSDKGSIPDRFSAQQFSDYHSELNMSSLELGDSALYFCASSLGMAGGYRTPSTYEQYFGPGTRLTVT.

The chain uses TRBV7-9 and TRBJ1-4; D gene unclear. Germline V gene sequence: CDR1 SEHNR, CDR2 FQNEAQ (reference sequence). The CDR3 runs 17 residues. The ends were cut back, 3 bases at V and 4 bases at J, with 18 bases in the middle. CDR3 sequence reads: CASSFRESVSFNEKLFF. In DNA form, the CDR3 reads TGTGCCAGCAGCTTCCGGGAGTCGGTATCCTTTAATGAAAAACTGTTTTTT.

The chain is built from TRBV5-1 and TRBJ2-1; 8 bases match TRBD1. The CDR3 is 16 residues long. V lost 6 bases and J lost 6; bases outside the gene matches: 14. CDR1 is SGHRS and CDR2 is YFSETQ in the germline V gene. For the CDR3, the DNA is TGCGCCAGCAACTTCGGAGGAGGACAGGGCCCCAATGAGCAGTTCTTC. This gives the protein CASNFGGGQGPNEQFF.

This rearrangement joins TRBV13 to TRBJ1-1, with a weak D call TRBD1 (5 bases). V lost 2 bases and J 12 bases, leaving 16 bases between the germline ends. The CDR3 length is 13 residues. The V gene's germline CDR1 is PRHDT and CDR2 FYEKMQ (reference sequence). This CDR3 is CASSLWAGPEPFF. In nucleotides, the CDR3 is TGTGCCAGCAGCTTATGGGCGGGGCCCGAGCCTTTCTTT.

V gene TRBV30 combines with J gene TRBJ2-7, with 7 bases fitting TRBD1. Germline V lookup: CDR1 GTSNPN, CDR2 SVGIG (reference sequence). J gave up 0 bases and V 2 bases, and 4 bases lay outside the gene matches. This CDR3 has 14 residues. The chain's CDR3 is CAWSHGQASYEQYF. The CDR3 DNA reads TGTGCCTGGAGTCACGGACAGGCCTCCTACGAGCAGTACTTC.

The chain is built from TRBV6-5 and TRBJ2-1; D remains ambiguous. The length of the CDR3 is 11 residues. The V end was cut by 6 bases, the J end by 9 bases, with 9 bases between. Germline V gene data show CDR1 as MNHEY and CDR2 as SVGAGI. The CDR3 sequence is CASSDPGEQFF. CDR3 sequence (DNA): TGTGCCAGCAGCGACCCGGGTGAGCAGTTCTTC.

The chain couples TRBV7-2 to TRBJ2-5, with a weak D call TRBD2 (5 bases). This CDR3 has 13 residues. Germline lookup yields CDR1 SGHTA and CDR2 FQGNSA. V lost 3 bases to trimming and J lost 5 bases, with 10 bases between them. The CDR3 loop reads CASSFGQRETQYF. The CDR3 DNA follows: TGTGCCAGCAGCTTTGGTCAGCGGGAGACCCAGTACTTC. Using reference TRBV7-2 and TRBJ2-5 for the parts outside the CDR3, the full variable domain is GAGVSQSPSNKVTEKGKDVELRCDPISGHTALYWYRQSLGQGLEFLIYFQGNSAPDKSGLPSDRFSAERTGGSVSTLTIQRTQQEDSAVYLCASSFGQRETQYFGPGTRLLVL.

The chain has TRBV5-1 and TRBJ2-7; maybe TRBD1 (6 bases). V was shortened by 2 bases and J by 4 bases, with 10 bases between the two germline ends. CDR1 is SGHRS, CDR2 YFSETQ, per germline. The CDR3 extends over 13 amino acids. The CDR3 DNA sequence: TGCGCCAGCAGCTTTTTACAGGGTTACGAGCAGTACTTC. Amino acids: CASSFLQGYEQYF.

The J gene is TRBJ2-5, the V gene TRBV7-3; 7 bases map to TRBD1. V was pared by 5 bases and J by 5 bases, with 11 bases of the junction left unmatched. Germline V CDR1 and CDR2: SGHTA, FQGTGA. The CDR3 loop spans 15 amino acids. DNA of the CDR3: TGTGCCAGCAGCCATGGGAACAGGGGTTTGGAGACCCAGTACTTC. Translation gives CASSHGNRGLETQYF.

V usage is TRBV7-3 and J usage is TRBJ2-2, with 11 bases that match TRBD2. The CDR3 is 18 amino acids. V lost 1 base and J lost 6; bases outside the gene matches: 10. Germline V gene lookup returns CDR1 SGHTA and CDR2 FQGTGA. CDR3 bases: TGTGCCAGCAGCTTAATTTCAGATAGCGGGAGGGCCTCCGGGGAGCTGTTTTTT. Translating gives CASSLISDSGRASGELFF.

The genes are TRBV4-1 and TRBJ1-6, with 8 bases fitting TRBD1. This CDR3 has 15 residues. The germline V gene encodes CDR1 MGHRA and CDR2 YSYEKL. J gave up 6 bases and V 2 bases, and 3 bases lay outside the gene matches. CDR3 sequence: CASSQKDRVNSPLHF. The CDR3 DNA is TGCGCCAGCAGCCAAAAGGACAGGGTTAATTCACCCCTCCACTTT.

The CDR3 region is CASSIGEVGRTGELFF. CDR3 DNA: TGTGCCAGTAGTATAGGGGAGGTGGGGCGCACCGGGGAGCTGTTTTTT. The chain carries TRBV19 and TRBJ2-2, with D possibly TRBD2 on 6 matching bases. V lost 1 base and J 4 bases, leaving 13 bases between the germline ends. Germline assignment: CDR1 LNHDA and CDR2 SQIVND (reference sequence). This CDR3 is 16 amino acids long.

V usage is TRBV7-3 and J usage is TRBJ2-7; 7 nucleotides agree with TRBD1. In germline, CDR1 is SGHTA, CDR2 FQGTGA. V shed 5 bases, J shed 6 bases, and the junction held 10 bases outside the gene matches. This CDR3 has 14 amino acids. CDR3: CASSPGQVRGEQYF. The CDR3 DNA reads TGTGCCAGCAGCCCCGGACAGGTTCGTGGCGAGCAGTACTTC.

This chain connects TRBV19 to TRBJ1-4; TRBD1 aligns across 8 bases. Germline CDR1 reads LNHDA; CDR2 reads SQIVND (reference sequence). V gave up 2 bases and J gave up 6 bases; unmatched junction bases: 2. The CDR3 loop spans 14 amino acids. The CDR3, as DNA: TGTGCCAGTAGTATAATGGACAGGGATGAAAAACTGTTTTTT. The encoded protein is CASSIMDRDEKLFF.

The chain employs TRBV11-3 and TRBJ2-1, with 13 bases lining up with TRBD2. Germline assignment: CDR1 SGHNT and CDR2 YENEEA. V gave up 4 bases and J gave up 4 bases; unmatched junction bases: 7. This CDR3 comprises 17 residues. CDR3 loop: CASSSRLAGGGYNEQFF. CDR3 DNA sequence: TGTGCCAGCAGCTCTAGACTAGCGGGAGGAGGGTACAATGAGCAGTTCTTC. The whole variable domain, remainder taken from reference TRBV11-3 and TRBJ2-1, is EAGVVQSPRYKIIEKKQPVAFWCNPISGHNTLYWYLQNLGQGPELLIRYENEEAVDDSQLPKDRFSAERLKGVDSTLKIQPAELGDSAVYLCASSSRLAGGGYNEQFFGPGTRLTVL.